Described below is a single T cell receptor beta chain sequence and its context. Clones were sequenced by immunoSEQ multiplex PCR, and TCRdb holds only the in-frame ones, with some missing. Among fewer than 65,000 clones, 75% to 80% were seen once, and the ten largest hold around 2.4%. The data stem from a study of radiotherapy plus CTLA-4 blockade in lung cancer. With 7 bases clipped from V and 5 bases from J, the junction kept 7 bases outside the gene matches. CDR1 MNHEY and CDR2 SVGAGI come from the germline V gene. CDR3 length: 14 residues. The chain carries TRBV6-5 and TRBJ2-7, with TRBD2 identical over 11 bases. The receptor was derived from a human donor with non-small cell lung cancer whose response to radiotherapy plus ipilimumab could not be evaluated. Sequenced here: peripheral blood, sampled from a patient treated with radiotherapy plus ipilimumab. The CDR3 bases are TGTGCCAGCATTGGTAGCGGGGGGGTCCACGAGCAGTACTTC. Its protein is CASIGSGGVHEQYF.